What follows are 28 T cell receptor beta chains derived from one specimen sequenced in a study of T cells in Graves' hyperthyroidism and ophthalmopathy. Amplification of TCR beta CDR3 regions used RNA as the template. First-round RT-PCR targeting the TCR CDR3 was performed with the HTBI primer set. TCRdb processed the multiplex PCR reads anew with MiXCR; each CDR3 protein has one entry. The sample has approximately 600,000 distinct CDR3 sequences; around 15% are singletons. Sequencing used blood. These receptors all come from a woman aged 25 to 39 with Graves' hyperthyroidism.

This clonotype was observed at least ten times. At one of its ends the junction is not consistent with the germline gene, which may arise from a read error. This sequence joins TRBV6-4 and TRBJ2-2; a possible D gene is TRBD1 (7 bases). The CDR3 is made up of 14 amino acids. Looked up from germline, CDR1 is MRHNA and CDR2 is SNTAGT. The DNA of the CDR3 is TGTGCTAGCAGTCGACAGGGAGGCACCGGGGAGCTGTTTTTT. Translation: CASSRQGGTGELFF.

V usage is TRBV20-1 and J usage is TRBJ2-7, with unresolved D. This CDR3 has 15 residues. Germline values: CDR1 DFQATT, CDR2 SNEGSKA (reference sequence). V was cut by 3 bases and J by 2 bases, with 17 bases left in between. The CDR3 DNA follows: TGCAGTGCTAGTAAGGAAAACATTACCACCTACGAGCAGTACTTC. This encodes CSASKENITTYEQYF.

V usage is TRBV13 and J usage is TRBJ1-4, with D perhaps matching TRBD1 (6 bases). The V gene's germline CDR1 is PRHDT and CDR2 FYEKMQ (reference sequence). There are 17 residues in the CDR3. V lost 2 bases and J 0 bases, leaving 13 bases between the germline ends. The CDR3 bases are TGTGCCAGCAGCTTATATCTACAGGGAACAACTAATGAAAAACTGTTTTTT. As protein: CASSLYLQGTTNEKLFF.

This clonotype occurred many times. J is TRBJ1-5 and V is TRBV2; possible D gene TRBD1, 5 bases. Germline CDR1 SNHLY, CDR2 FYNNEI. This CDR3 region has 15 residues. Trimming stripped 5 bases from V and 0 bases from J, with 11 bases between. CDR3 DNA: TGTGCCAGCAGTTACGGGGGGGGTAGCAATCAGCCCCAGCATTTT. Translated, it gives CASSYGGGSNQPQHF.

At least ten counts were recorded for this clonotype. V gene TRBV29-1 combines with J gene TRBJ2-3; no definite D call. CDR1 is SQVTM and CDR2 is ANQGSEA in the germline V gene. V shed 3 bases and J shed 2 bases, with 6 bases lying between them. The CDR3 has 12 amino acids. CDR3 sequence: CSVDIHTDTQYF. In DNA, the CDR3 is TGCAGCGTTGATATTCACACAGATACGCAGTATTTT.

This clonotype was picked up a small number of times. The V and J genes are TRBV19 and TRBJ2-7; 10 bases fit TRBD2. The CDR3 sequence is 14 residues long. V lost 5 bases, J lost 3 bases, and 4 bases stayed unmatched. Germline V gives CDR1 LNHDA, CDR2 SQIVND (reference sequence). The CDR3 sequence: CASSASGSNYEQYF. CDR3 sequence (DNA): TGTGCCAGTAGTGCTAGCGGGAGCAACTACGAGCAGTACTTC.

This chain links TRBV27 with TRBJ1-4, with D possibly being TRBD1 (6 bases). The CDR3 loop spans 15 amino acids. Looked up from germline, CDR1 is MNHEY and CDR2 is SMNVEV (reference sequence). V was pared by 5 bases and J by 3 bases, with 13 bases between. The CDR3 region has the DNA TGTGCCAGCAGTCCTGGGGGACAACCTAATGAAAAACTGTTTTTT. It is translated as CASSPGGQPNEKLFF.

This chain uses TRBV28 with TRBJ2-4; D might be TRBD1 (6 bases). V lost 2 bases, J lost 2 bases, and 10 bases lay in between. The CDR3 has 15 residues. In germline, CDR1 is MDHEN, CDR2 SYDVKM. The CDR3 sequence: CASSLGGSTKNIQYF. In DNA, the CDR3 is TGTGCCAGCAGTTTAGGGGGCTCAACCAAAAACATTCAGTACTTC.

Comment on this clonotype: A much larger clonotype is one base distant, so this may be a read error. This chain uses TRBV7-2 with TRBJ2-3; D is possibly TRBD1 (7 bases). Germline V gene sequence: CDR1 SGHTA, CDR2 FQGNSA. This CDR3 contains 15 residues. CDR3 sequence (DNA): TGCGCCAGCAGCTGGAGGGGGCAGAACACAGATGCGCAGTATTTT. As protein: CASSWRGQNTDAQYF.

This clonotype was detected a few times. A read error may explain this, as a much larger clone is one base away. The V and J genes are TRBV2 and TRBJ2-3, with 8 bases that match TRBD2. This CDR3 has 16 amino acids. Germline lookup yields CDR1 SNHLY and CDR2 FYNNEI. CDR3 loop: CASSAPGLALGNTRYF. The DNA for the CDR3 is TGTGCCAGCAGCGCCCCCGGACTAGCATTAGGAAATACGCGGTATTTT.

This clonotype was counted many times. This chain uses TRBV20-1 with TRBJ2-7; 8 bases agree with TRBD1. The length of the CDR3 is 14 residues. The trim removed 4 bases at V and 0 bases at J, leaving 5 bases unmatched. Germline-derived CDR1 and CDR2 are DFQATT and SNEGSKA (reference sequence). The DNA for the CDR3 is TGCAGTGCTACGGGACAGGAGAACTCCTACGAGCAGTACTTC. The encoded protein is CSATGQENSYEQYF.

The genes are TRBV4-1 and TRBJ2-5; 10 bases fit TRBD2. Germline CDR1 and CDR2: MGHRA and YSYEKL. The CDR3 sequence is 17 residues long. V trimming: 3 bases; J trimming: 2 bases; junction bases outside the gene matches: 9. The CDR3 region is CASSHTIAGGPQETQYF. For the CDR3, the DNA is TGCGCCAGCAGCCACACCATAGCGGGAGGCCCACAAGAGACCCAGTACTTC.

This clonotype was seen a handful of times. The gene calls are TRBV28 and TRBJ1-5, with D possibly being TRBD1 (5 bases). This CDR3 is 11 amino acids long. The ends were cut back, 6 bases at V and 7 bases at J, with 7 bases in the middle. The germline V gene encodes CDR1 MDHEN and CDR2 SYDVKM. CDR3 nucleotide sequence: TGTGCCAGCAGCGGGGACCAGCCCCAGCATTTT. Protein product: CASSGDQPQHF.

The chain combines TRBV20-1 with TRBJ2-1; D uncertain. CDR3 length: 13 residues. Germline CDR1 DFQATT, CDR2 SNEGSKA (reference sequence). With 0 bases removed from V and 9 bases from J, the gap between germline ends came to 12 bases. CDR3 in DNA: TGCAGTGCTAGAGATCAGAATTCGGCTGAGCAGTTCTTC. Protein product: CSARDQNSAEQFF.

This clonotype was picked up many times. This rearrangement joins TRBV11-1 to TRBJ2-5, with D unresolved. Looked up from germline, CDR1 is SGHAT and CDR2 is FQDESV (reference sequence). Deletions cut 6 bases from V and 5 bases from J, with 13 bases between. The length of the CDR3 is 13 residues. The CDR3 DNA follows: TGTGCCAGCAGTCAAGACCCTGCGGAGACCCAGTACTTC. It encodes CASSQDPAETQYF. The entire variable domain, with the rest obtained from reference TRBV11-1 and TRBJ2-5, is as follows: EAEVAQSPRYKITEKSQAVAFWCDPISGHATLYWYRQILGQGPELLVQFQDESVVDDSQLPKDRFSAERLKGVDSTLKIQPAELGDSAMYLCASSQDPAETQYFGPGTRLLVL.

J is TRBJ2-7 and V is TRBV3-1; the D is unclear. This CDR3 spans 15 amino acids. Trimming removed 1 base from V and 0 bases from J, with 10 bases in between. Per the germline V gene, CDR1 is LGHDT and CDR2 is YNNKEL (reference sequence). CDR3 loop: CASSQVATISYEQYF. The CDR3 DNA reads TGTGCCAGCAGCCAAGTGGCCACGATCTCCTACGAGCAGTACTTC.

V is TRBV6-1 and J is TRBJ2-7; D is perhaps TRBD2 (5 bases). V lost 6 bases, J lost 4 bases, and 19 bases lay in between. The length of the CDR3 is 15 residues. Looked up from germline, CDR1 is MNHNS and CDR2 is SASEGT. CDR3 sequence: CASRALGNGNYEQYF. CDR3 bases: TGTGCCAGCAGAGCCCTAGGTAACGGGAATTACGAGCAGTACTTC.

This clonotype has ten or more counts. J is TRBJ1-5 and V is TRBV28, with D perhaps matching TRBD1 (5 bases). Germline V gene data show CDR1 as MDHEN and CDR2 as SYDVKM. The CDR3 length is 16 residues. Trimming took 2 bases from V and 6 from J, leaving 17 bases between them. The CDR3 sequence: CASSLGRARGSQPQHF. CDR3 DNA: TGTGCCAGCAGTTTAGGCAGGGCAAGGGGTAGTCAGCCCCAGCATTTT. The entire variable domain, with the rest obtained from reference TRBV28 and TRBJ1-5, is as follows: DVKVTQSSRYLVKRTGEKVFLECVQDMDHENMFWYRQDPGLGLRLIYFSYDVKMKEKGDIPEGYSVSREKKERFSLILESASTNQTSMYLCASSLGRARGSQPQHFGDGTRLSIL.

The table lists this clonotype with a few counts. The chain links TRBV12-5 to TRBJ2-5, with D possibly being TRBD1 (6 bases). Trimming took off 6 bases at V and 1 base at J, with 12 bases between the two ends. Germline values: CDR1 LGHNT, CDR2 FRNRAP. CDR3 length: 14 residues. The CDR3 bases are TGTGCTAGTGGGAACCAGGGGAGCCAAGAGACCCAGTACTTC. It yields the protein CASGNQGSQETQYF. Full variable domain (remainder filled in from reference TRBV12-5 and TRBJ2-5): DARVTQTPRHKVTEMGQEVTMRCQPILGHNTVFWYRQTMMQGLELLAYFRNRAPLDDSGMPKDRFSAEMPDATLATLKIQPSEPRDSAVYFCASGNQGSQETQYFGPGTRLLVL.

Note on this clonotype: A single base separates this from a much larger clone, so it may be a read error. The rearrangement joins TRBV29-1 to TRBJ2-3, with 8 positions matching TRBD2. CDR1 and CDR2 (germline): SQVTM, ANQGSEA. CDR3 length equals 12 residues. The CDR3 protein is CSVGTSTDAQYF. The DNA of the CDR3 is TGCAGCGTCGGGACTAGTACAGATGCGCAGTATTTT.

At least ten counts were recorded for this clonotype. The chain links TRBV12-3 or TRBV12-4 to TRBJ1-5; D gene unclear. Trimming took off 5 bases at V and 0 bases at J, with 11 bases between the two ends. This CDR3 spans 15 amino acids. The CDR3 loop reads CASSQEYLSNQPQHF. CDR3 coding DNA: TGTGCCAGCAGTCAGGAGTACCTTAGCAATCAGCCCCAGCATTTT.

Ten or more counts support this clonotype. J is TRBJ2-7 and V is TRBV6-5; maybe TRBD2 (5 bases). Germline-derived CDR1 and CDR2 are MNHEY and SVGAGI. CDR3 length: 14 amino acids. Between the trimmed V and J ends, which lost 2 bases and 3 bases, there was a span of 11 bases. This CDR3 is CASSYGGSHYEQYF. CDR3 DNA: TGTGCCAGCAGTTACGGAGGCAGCCACTACGAGCAGTACTTC.

This clonotype has at least ten counts. J is TRBJ2-1 and V is TRBV5-1; D is possibly TRBD1 (6 bases). This CDR3 spans 13 amino acids. The V end lost 8 bases, the J end lost 1 base, and 10 bases lay between the germline ends. Germline V gene sequence: CDR1 SGHRS, CDR2 YFSETQ. The CDR3 here is CASNRESYNEQFF. As DNA, the CDR3 is TGCGCCAGTAACAGGGAATCCTACAATGAGCAGTTCTTC.

In this sample, this clonotype turned up many times. The chain employs TRBV12-3 or TRBV12-4 and TRBJ1-2; 7 bases line up with TRBD1. CDR3 size: 13 residues. V lost 2 bases, J lost 4 bases, and 1 base stayed unmatched. CDR3: CASSLWTGYGYTF. In nucleotides, the CDR3 is TGTGCCAGCAGTTTATGGACAGGCTATGGCTACACCTTC.

This clonotype was seen many times. The rearrangement joins TRBV20-1 to TRBJ2-3; 12 bases fit TRBD2. The CDR3 has 15 amino acids. V trimming: 7 bases; J trimming: 2 bases; junction bases outside the gene matches: 7. Germline CDR1 DFQATT, CDR2 SNEGSKA (reference sequence). Here the CDR3 reads CSGASGRDPTDTQYF. CDR3 in DNA: TGCAGTGGCGCTAGCGGGAGGGACCCCACAGATACGCAGTATTTT.

This clonotype occurred many times. The V call is TRBV7-2, the J call TRBJ2-3; D remains ambiguous. The CDR3 is 15 residues long. With 5 bases removed from V and 2 bases from J, the gap between germline ends came to 14 bases. CDR1 is SGHTA, CDR2 FQGNSA, per germline. This chain's CDR3 is CASSNPGLYTDTQYF. The CDR3, as DNA: TGTGCCAGCAGCAATCCGGGCCTGTACACAGATACGCAGTATTTT.

Ten or more counts support this clonotype. The CDR3 coding sequence is TGTGCCAGCAGCTTCAGCTCCCAAGAGACCCAGTACTTC. Amino acid sequence: CASSFSSQETQYF. The chain has TRBV11-3 and TRBJ2-5; D ambiguous. Germline V lookup: CDR1 SGHNT, CDR2 YENEEA. This CDR3 is built from 13 residues. V lost 3 bases to trimming and J lost 1 base, with 6 bases between them.

This clonotype showed up just a few times. The rearrangement joins TRBV28 to TRBJ1-2; a possible D gene is TRBD1 (6 bases). The CDR3 extends over 13 amino acids. Germline lookup yields CDR1 MDHEN and CDR2 SYDVKM. Trimming shortened V by 3 bases and J by 4 bases, and 9 bases separated the two germline ends. The CDR3 region is CASSLGTRYGYTF. The DNA for the CDR3 is TGTGCCAGCAGTTTGGGGACACGCTATGGCTACACCTTC.